This T cell receptor beta chain was sequenced during a study of cytomegalovirus exposure and HLA in healthy donors. At the level of the study: Both the 120 or so validation repertoires and the 666 first-cohort repertoires used the same platform, as reported by a later analysis.

The approximately 120-subject validation cohort, separate from the approximately 640-subject first cohort, included the donors. Looked up from germline, CDR1 is MGHDK and CDR2 is SYGVNS. V was clipped by 5 bases and J by 5 bases, with 10 bases between them. The CDR3 has 13 residues. Sequencing was performed with immunoSEQ multiplex PCR; in TCRdb, only in-frame clones are kept and a portion is missing. The repertoire consists of around 150,000 clones, with 70% to 90% occurring once and the leading ten covering around 3%. The sample consisted of PBMCs. The TCR comes from a man aged 18 to 35 in good health and CMV-seronegative. The chain links TRBV25-1 to TRBJ1-5, with D hard to call. The CDR3 reads CASSSGWDQPQHF. CDR3 sequence (DNA): TGTGCCAGCAGTTCGGGTTGGGATCAGCCCCAGCATTTT.